This TCR beta chain was captured by sequencing in a study of blood T cell repertoires in COVID-19. Germline values: CDR1 MNHEY, CDR2 SVGAGI. The CDR3 spans 14 residues. V lost 8 bases to trimming and J lost 6 bases; unmatched junction nucleotides: 10. Authors' data handling: It was from reference gene primer amplification that nucleated cell counts were estimated. Using immunoSEQ multiplex PCR, the repertoire was profiled, and TCRdb retains in-frame clones only, with some absent. V, J and clone size are taken as reported in that table, and D and trimming were inferred from the DNA itself. The table shows approximately 330,000 clones, with 80% to 90% occurring only once.

The receptor was derived from a woman aged 40-49 years with acute COVID-19. The J gene is TRBJ1-5, the V gene TRBV6-5; 7 positions match TRBD1. Sequenced: PBMCs or T cells enriched from blood (not recorded which). The CDR3 is CASQPDRVGQPQHF. Here the CDR3 DNA reads TGTGCCAGCCAACCCGACAGGGTAGGTCAGCCCCAGCATTTT.